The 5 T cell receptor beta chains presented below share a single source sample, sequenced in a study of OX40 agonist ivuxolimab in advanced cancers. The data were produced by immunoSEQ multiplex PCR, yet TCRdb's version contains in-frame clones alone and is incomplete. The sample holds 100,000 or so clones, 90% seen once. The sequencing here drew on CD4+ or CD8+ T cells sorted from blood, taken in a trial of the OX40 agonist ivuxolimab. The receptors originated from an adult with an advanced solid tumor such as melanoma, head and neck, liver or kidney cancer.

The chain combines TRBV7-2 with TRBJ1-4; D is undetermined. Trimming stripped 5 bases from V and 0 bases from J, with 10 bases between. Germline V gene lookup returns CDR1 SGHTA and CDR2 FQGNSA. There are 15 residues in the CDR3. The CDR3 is CASSPRTATNEKLFF. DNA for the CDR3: TGTGCCAGCAGCCCACGGACCGCAACTAATGAAAAACTGTTTTTT.

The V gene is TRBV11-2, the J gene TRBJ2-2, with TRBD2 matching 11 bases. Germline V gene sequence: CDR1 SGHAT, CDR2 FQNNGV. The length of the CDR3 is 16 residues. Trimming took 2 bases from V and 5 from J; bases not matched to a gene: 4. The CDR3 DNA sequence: TGTGCCAGCAGCTTAAAGACTAGCGGGGAAACCGGGGAGCTGTTTTTT. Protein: CASSLKTSGETGELFF.

The CDR3 loop reads CSGSGGIQETQYF. The CDR3 coding sequence is TGCAGCGGGTCTGGTGGAATCCAAGAGACCCAGTACTTC. The V call is TRBV29-1, the J call TRBJ2-5; D gene ambiguous. CDR3 length equals 13 residues. The germline gives CDR1 SQVTM, CDR2 ANQGSEA. V was pared by 7 bases and J by 1 base, with 13 bases between.

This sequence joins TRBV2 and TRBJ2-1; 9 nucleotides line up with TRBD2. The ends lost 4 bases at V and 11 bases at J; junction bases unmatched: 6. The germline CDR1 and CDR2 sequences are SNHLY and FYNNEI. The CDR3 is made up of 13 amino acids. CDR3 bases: TGTGCCAGCAGTGTTGCGGGAGGGGCAAAGCAGTTCTTC. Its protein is CASSVAGGAKQFF.

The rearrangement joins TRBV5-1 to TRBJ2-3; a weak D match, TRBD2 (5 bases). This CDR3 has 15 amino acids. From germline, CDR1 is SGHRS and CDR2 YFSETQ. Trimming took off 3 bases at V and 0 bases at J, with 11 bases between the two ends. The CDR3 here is CASSSGVTSTDTQYF. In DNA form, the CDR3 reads TGCGCCAGCAGCTCCGGGGTAACTAGCACAGATACGCAGTATTTT.